Following are 7 T cell receptor beta chains from one sample sequenced in a study of liver allograft versus peripheral blood T cells. Study context: The authors compared T cell receptor repertoires in transplanted livers with those in the peripheral blood of recipients.

TCRdb re-called the reads through MiXCR, storing one row per CDR3 protein. The sample consists of fewer than 15,000 distinct CDR3 sequences, about 20% of them appearing once. The receptor set was obtained from a human patient who had a liver transplant. The graft donor may be the source of some T cells.

This clonotype was seen many times. The chain combines TRBV7-9 with TRBJ2-5; 14 bases map to TRBD2. The CDR3 length is 16 residues. CDR1 is SEHNR, CDR2 FQNEAQ, per germline (reference sequence). The V gene end was trimmed by 6 bases and the J gene end by 1 base; junction bases not matched to a gene: 4. This CDR3 reads CASSPGLAGAQETQYF. In DNA, the CDR3 is TGTGCCAGCAGTCCGGGACTAGCGGGGGCCCAAGAGACCCAGTACTTC.

V is TRBV20-1 and J is TRBJ2-3; D unclear. The CDR3 is 13 amino acids. Germline lookup yields CDR1 DFQATT and CDR2 SNEGSKA (reference sequence). V was shortened by 3 bases and J by 6 bases, with 13 bases between the two germline ends. The CDR3 is CSASYRPRDTQYF. The CDR3 DNA sequence: TGCAGTGCTAGTTATCGCCCTAGGGATACGCAGTATTTT.

The genes are TRBV19 and TRBJ1-3; possible D gene TRBD1, 5 bases. The V end lost 3 bases, the J end lost 3 bases, and 9 bases lay between the germline ends. The CDR3 is 14 residues long. CDR1 is LNHDA and CDR2 is SQIVND in the germline V gene (reference sequence). CDR3 region: CASSISGNGNTIYF. The CDR3 nucleotides read TGTGCCAGTAGTATTTCAGGGAATGGAAACACCATATATTTT. The full variable domain, with the rest looked up from reference TRBV19 and TRBJ1-3, is DGGITQSPKYLFRKEGQNVTLSCEQNLNHDAMYWYRQDPGQGLRLIYYSQIVNDFQKGDIAEGYSVSREKKESFPLTVTSAQKNPTAFYLCASSISGNGNTIYFGEGSWLTVV.

This clonotype was detected many times. The chain employs TRBV7-9 and TRBJ1-1; D might be TRBD1 (6 bases). Germline-derived CDR1 and CDR2 are SEHNR and FQNEAQ (reference sequence). The CDR3 has 14 amino acids. The ends were cut back, 2 bases at V and 1 base at J, with 8 bases in the middle. The CDR3 DNA sequence: TGTGCCAGCAGCTTACCAGGGGAGAACACTGAAGCTTTCTTT. Amino acids: CASSLPGENTEAFF.

This clonotype has just a few counts. The chain carries TRBV5-4 and TRBJ2-1, with 8 nucleotides matching TRBD2. Looked up from germline, CDR1 is SGHNT and CDR2 is YYREEE (reference sequence). V lost 4 bases to trimming and J lost 0 bases; unmatched junction nucleotides: 0. This CDR3 region has 14 residues. The CDR3 DNA reads TGTGCCAGCAGCGGGACTAGCTCCTACAATGAGCAGTTCTTC. This sequence encodes CASSGTSSYNEQFF.

This clonotype rates as medium-sized. The chain employs TRBV29-1 and TRBJ1-1; the match to TRBD1 covers 8 bases. This CDR3 is 16 amino acids long. The junction had 14 bases not matched to a gene; V was cut back by 6 bases and J by 2 bases. Per germline, CDR1 SQVTM and CDR2 ANQGSEA. CDR3 sequence reads: CSVPSGGLAFNTEAFF. The CDR3 DNA follows: TGCAGCGTACCTTCAGGGGGCCTGGCTTTTAACACTGAAGCTTTCTTT.

This clonotype is labeled medium-sized. J is TRBJ1-2 and V is TRBV28, with 8 bases aligning to TRBD1. Germline values: CDR1 MDHEN, CDR2 SYDVKM. J lost 1 base, V lost 5 bases, and 3 bases had no gene match. The CDR3 loop spans 14 amino acids. The CDR3 DNA reads TGTGCCAGCAGTCAGACAGGGGATAACTATGGCTACACCTTC. It encodes CASSQTGDNYGYTF.